This T cell receptor beta chain was identified during a study of somatic mutations in cytotoxic T cells in rheumatoid arthritis. The CDR3 totals 13 residues. V was pared by 6 bases and J by 1 base, with 9 bases between. Germline loops: CDR1 SEHNR, CDR2 FQNEAQ (reference sequence). Sequenced by immunoSEQ multiplex PCR; TCRdb stores in-frame clones only, minus some. The profile shows 4,500 to 5,000 clones, approximately 84% of them singletons. A few counts support this clone. The clonotype comes from a man between 65 and 85 years old with rheumatoid arthritis. The genes are TRBV7-9 and TRBJ1-1; tentatively, D is TRBD1 (6 bases). Material for sequencing was CD8+ T cells sorted from blood. The CDR3 bases are TGTGCCAGCAGGGTGGGACAGAACACTGAAGCTTTCTTT. Translation: CASRVGQNTEAFF.